This is a list of T cell receptor beta chains from one sample in a study of control samples from healthy donors and cancer patients. Produced via immunoSEQ multiplex PCR; TCRdb's table is partial and in-frame only. Here the sample spans some 82,000 clones, 84% being singletons. The sequenced material came from PBMCs. These receptors came from a man aged 60 to 75 with head and neck cancer. The CDR3 runs from the conserved cysteine through the conserved F or W. D genes are given only for firm matches. A clone size is listed for some rows: how often the clone was seen (once, few, many), or a class if it is expanded.

j_gene: TRBJ1-6
d_gene: -
abundance: few
v_gene: TRBV19
CDR3nt: TGTGCCAGTAGTACCTCCTTCACCCCCCTCCACTTT
CDR3aa: CASSTSFTPLHF

j_gene: TRBJ1-5
d_gene: TRBD1
abundance: -
v_gene: TRBV19
CDR3nt: TGTGCCAGTAGTATTTCCCTCCGGGACAGGGTGAATCAGCCCCAGCATTTT
CDR3aa: CASSISLRDRVNQPQHF

j_gene: TRBJ1-1
d_gene: -
abundance: -
v_gene: TRBV7-2
CDR3nt: TGTGCCAGCAGCCCCCGACTTCTCGCGGCCACTGAAGCTTTCTTT
CDR3aa: CASSPRLLAATEAFF

j_gene: TRBJ2-5
d_gene: -
abundance: -
v_gene: TRBV30
CDR3nt: TGTGCCTGGAGTGTAGGGGTACAAGAGACCCAGTACTTC
CDR3aa: CAWSVGVQETQYF

j_gene: TRBJ1-5
d_gene: -
abundance: -
v_gene: TRBV2
CDR3nt: TGTGCCAGTCGTACTCTGACAGCCAGCAATCAGCCCCAGCATTTT
CDR3aa: CASRTLTASNQPQHF

j_gene: TRBJ2-2
d_gene: -
abundance: -
v_gene: TRBV13
CDR3nt: TGTGCCAGCAGCCTCCAAAGTTCAGGGGAGCTGTTTTTT
CDR3aa: CASSLQSSGELFF

j_gene: TRBJ2-7
d_gene: TRBD2
abundance: -
v_gene: TRBV3-1/TRBV3-2
CDR3nt: TGTGCCAGCAGCCAAGATCCGGCGCAGTATGGGACTAGAGGGTACGAGCAGTACTTC
CDR3aa: CASSQDPAQYGTRGYEQYF

j_gene: TRBJ1-1
d_gene: -
abundance: -
v_gene: TRBV19
CDR3nt: TGTGCCAGTAGGACAACCTCGGACGACGAAGCTTTCTTT
CDR3aa: CASRTTSDDEAFF

j_gene: TRBJ2-1
d_gene: -
abundance: -
v_gene: TRBV18
CDR3nt: TGTGCCAGCTCACCACCGACAGCGGACCCGGGCAATGAGCAGTTCTTC
CDR3aa: CASSPPTADPGNEQFF

j_gene: TRBJ2-5
d_gene: -
abundance: -
v_gene: TRBV5-1
CDR3nt: TGCGCCAGCAGCATCAACGACCCCCGGACCCAGTACTTC
CDR3aa: CASSINDPRTQYF

j_gene: TRBJ2-2
d_gene: -
abundance: few
v_gene: TRBV3-1/TRBV3-2
CDR3nt: TGTGCCAGCAGGTTCCAGGATATCGGGGAGCTGTTTTTT
CDR3aa: CASRFQDIGELFF

j_gene: TRBJ2-7
d_gene: -
abundance: -
v_gene: TRBV9
CDR3nt: TGTGCCAGCAGCGTAGGTCTAGTTTCCTACGAGCAGTACTTC
CDR3aa: CASSVGLVSYEQYF

j_gene: TRBJ1-5
d_gene: -
abundance: -
v_gene: TRBV18
CDR3nt: TGTGCCAGCTCACAGGGCGCGTCAAATCAGCCCCAGCATTTT
CDR3aa: CASSQGASNQPQHF

j_gene: TRBJ2-1
d_gene: TRBD2
abundance: -
v_gene: TRBV4-2
CDR3nt: TGTGCCAGCAGCCAACTCGAGACTAGCGGGAGGTGGAATGAGCAGTTCTTC
CDR3aa: CASSQLETSGRWNEQFF